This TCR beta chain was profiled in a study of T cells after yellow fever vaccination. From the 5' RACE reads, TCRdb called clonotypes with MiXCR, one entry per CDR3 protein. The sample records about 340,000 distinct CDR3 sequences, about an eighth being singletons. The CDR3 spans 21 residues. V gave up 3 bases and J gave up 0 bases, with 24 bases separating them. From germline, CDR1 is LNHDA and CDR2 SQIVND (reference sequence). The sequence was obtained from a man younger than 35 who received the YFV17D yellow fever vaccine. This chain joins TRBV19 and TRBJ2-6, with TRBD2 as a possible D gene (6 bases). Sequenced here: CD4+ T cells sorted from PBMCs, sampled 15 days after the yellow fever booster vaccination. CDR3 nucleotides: TGTGCCAGTAGTATTGAAAGGGTAAGGGCTAGCGTCGTCTCTGGGGCCAACGTCCTGACTTTC. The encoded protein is CASSIERVRASVVSGANVLTF. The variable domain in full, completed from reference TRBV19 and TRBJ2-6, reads DGGITQSPKYLFRKEGQNVTLSCEQNLNHDAMYWYRQDPGQGLRLIYYSQIVNDFQKGDIAEGYSVSREKKESFPLTVTSAQKNPTAFYLCASSIERVRASVVSGANVLTFGAGSRLTVL.